Included here is one T cell receptor (beta chain) sequence, with context. What it binds is not known. Trimming shortened V by 1 base and J by 3 bases, and 9 bases separated the two germline ends. The CDR3 contains 15 residues. Germline loops: CDR1 MGHDK, CDR2 SYGVNS. These data come from a study of shared clonotypes between healthy human individuals. Donors included only healthy HIV-negative adults lacking recent acute infections or vaccinations. The protocol was immunoSEQ multiplex PCR, while the TCRdb copy is restricted to in-frame clones and leaves out a portion. The table has a few million clones, less than 95% seen once. Study-wide findings and caveats: Roughly 5% of naive CD4 clonotypes were common to a handful of donors. In having few donors, the study represented limited genetic and exposure-history diversity.

The clonotype comes from a man in his late teens or twenties in good health. Some clones in this sample may be carry-over from other donors' samples. Sequencing was carried out using naive CD4+ T cells from PBMCs. Sample subset: CD45RA+ positively selected. The chain has TRBV25-1 and TRBJ2-2; no clear D gene. The CDR3 loop reads CASSESPGYTGELFF. The CDR3, as DNA: TGTGCCAGCAGTGAATCTCCAGGCTACACCGGGGAGCTGTTTTTT.